This TCR beta chain was captured in a study of blood T cell repertoires in COVID-19. Study summary: Samples of COVID-19 (acute and convalescent) were obtained from the United States, Italy and Spain. PBMCs, B-cell-depleted T cells, or T cells were the source of the cDNA or gDNA that made up the material.

In the original workflow: Scientists estimated how many nucleated cells there were by amplifying reference gene primers. The repertoire was sequenced with immunoSEQ multiplex PCR; TCRdb's copy has only in-frame clones and lacks some. V and J calls and clone size are as listed in that table; D and trimming were resolved from the DNA. The sample has about 250,000 clones; 80% to 85% are singletons. This clone was seen just once. This CDR3 has 14 amino acids. The sequenced sample was peripheral blood. The receptor comes from a man over 45 with active or convalescent COVID-19. This chain links TRBV21-1 with TRBJ2-3; the tabulated D call, TRBD1, remains unverified against the DNA. TRBV21-1 is a documented pseudogene. CDR3 loop: CASSHQAHADTQYF. The CDR3 nucleotides read TGTGCCAGCAGCCACCAGGCCCACGCAGATACGCAGTATTTT.